The T cell receptor beta chain under discussion was sequenced for a study of blood T cell repertoires in COVID-19. At the level of the study: The study drew acute and convalescent COVID-19 samples from the United States, Italy and Spain. T cells, B-cell-depleted T cells, or PBMCs supplied cDNA or gDNA.

Assay: immunoSEQ multiplex PCR; the TCRdb copy retains only in-frame clones and omits some. The repertoire consists of 57,000 or so clones, with 70% to 85% occurring once and the leading ten covering roughly 20%. The CDR3 totals 14 residues. The ends were cut back, 3 bases at V and 7 bases at J, with 13 bases in the middle. CDR1 and CDR2 from the germline V gene are LNHDA and SQIVND (reference sequence). This receptor was obtained from a man aged 60-69 years with acute or convalescent COVID-19. The specimen sequenced was peripheral blood. This chain links TRBV19 with TRBJ1-5; D is possibly TRBD1 (6 bases). This CDR3 reads CASSMGGQGQPQHF. CDR3 bases: TGTGCCAGTAGTATGGGGGGGCAGGGACAGCCCCAGCATTTT.